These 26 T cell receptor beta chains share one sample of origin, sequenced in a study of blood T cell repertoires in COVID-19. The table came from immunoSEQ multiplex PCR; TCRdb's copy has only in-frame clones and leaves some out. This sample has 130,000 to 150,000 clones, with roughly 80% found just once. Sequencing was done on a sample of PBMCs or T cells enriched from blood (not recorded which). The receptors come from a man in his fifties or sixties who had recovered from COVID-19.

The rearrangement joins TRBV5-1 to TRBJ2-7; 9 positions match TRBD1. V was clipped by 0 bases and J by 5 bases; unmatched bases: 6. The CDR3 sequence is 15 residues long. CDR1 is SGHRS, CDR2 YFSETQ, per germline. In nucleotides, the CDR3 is TGCGCCAGCAGCTTGGATCCTACAGGGGGCGACGAGCAGTACTTC. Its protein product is CASSLDPTGGDEQYF.

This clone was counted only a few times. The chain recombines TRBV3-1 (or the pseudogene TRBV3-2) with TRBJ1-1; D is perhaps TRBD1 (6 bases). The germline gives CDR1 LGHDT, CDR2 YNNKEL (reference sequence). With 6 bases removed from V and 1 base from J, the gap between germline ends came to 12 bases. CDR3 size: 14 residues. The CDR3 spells CASRVEGQNTEAFF. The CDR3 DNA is TGTGCCAGCAGAGTAGAGGGACAGAACACTGAAGCTTTCTTT.

The CDR3: CATSEVRGSSWYGYTF. The CDR3 DNA reads as TGTGCCACCAGTGAGGTCAGGGGGAGTTCGTGGTATGGCTACACCTTC. The chain has TRBV24-1 and TRBJ1-2; 7 bases fit TRBD1. This CDR3 is built from 16 residues. Germline V lookup: CDR1 KGHDR, CDR2 SFDVKD. V trimming: 4 bases; J trimming: 5 bases; junction bases outside the gene matches: 12.

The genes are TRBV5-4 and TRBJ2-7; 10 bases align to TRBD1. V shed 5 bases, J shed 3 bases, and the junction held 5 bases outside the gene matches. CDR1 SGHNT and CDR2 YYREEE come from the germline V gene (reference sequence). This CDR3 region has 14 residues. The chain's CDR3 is CASSTGTGDYEQYF. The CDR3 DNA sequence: TGTGCCAGCAGTACCGGGACAGGGGACTACGAGCAGTACTTC.

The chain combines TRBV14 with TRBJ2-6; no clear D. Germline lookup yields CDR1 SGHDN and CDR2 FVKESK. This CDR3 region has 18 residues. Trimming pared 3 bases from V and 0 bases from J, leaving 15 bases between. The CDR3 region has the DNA TGTGCCAGCAGCCACTGGTTTTTACAGCCCTCTGGGGCCAACGTCCTGACTTTC. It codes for CASSHWFLQPSGANVLTF.

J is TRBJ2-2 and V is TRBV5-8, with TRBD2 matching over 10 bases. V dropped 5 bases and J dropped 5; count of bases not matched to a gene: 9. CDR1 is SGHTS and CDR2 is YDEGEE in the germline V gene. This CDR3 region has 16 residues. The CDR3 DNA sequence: TGTGCCAGCAGAGAACCTAGCGGGGGTCGAACCGGGGAGCTGTTTTTT. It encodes CASREPSGGRTGELFF.

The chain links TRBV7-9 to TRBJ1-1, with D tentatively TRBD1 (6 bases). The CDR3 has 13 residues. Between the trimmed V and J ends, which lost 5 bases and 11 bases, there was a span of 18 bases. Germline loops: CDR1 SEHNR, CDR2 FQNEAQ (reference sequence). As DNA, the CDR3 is TGTGCCAGCAGCCAAGTAGCGGGGGCCTCGGCTTTCTTT. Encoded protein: CASSQVAGASAFF. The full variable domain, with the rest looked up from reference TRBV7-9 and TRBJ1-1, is DTGVSQNPRHKITKRGQNVTFRCDPISEHNRLYWYRQTLGQGPEFLTYFQNEAQLEKSRLLSDRFSAERPKGSFSTLEIQRTEQGDSAMYLCASSQVAGASAFFGQGTRLTVV.

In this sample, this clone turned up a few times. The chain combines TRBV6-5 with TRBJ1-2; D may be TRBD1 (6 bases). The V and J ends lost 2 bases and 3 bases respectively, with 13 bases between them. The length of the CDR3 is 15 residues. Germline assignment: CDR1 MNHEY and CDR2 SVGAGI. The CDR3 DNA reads TGTGCCAGCAGTTACGACAGGAGAAGGGACTATGGCTACACCTTC. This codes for CASSYDRRRDYGYTF.

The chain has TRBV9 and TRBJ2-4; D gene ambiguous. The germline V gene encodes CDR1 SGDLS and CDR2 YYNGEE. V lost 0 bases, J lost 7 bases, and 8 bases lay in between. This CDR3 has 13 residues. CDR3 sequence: CASSVGEVNIQYF. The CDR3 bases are TGTGCCAGCAGCGTAGGAGAAGTGAACATTCAGTACTTC.

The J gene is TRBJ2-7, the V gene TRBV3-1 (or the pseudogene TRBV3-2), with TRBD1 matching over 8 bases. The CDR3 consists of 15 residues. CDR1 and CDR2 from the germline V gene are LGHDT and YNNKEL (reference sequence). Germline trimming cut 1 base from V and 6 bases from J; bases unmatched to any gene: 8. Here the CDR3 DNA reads TGTGCCAGCAGCCAAGGTTCCCAGGGGGCGGGCGAGCAGTACTTC. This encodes CASSQGSQGAGEQYF.

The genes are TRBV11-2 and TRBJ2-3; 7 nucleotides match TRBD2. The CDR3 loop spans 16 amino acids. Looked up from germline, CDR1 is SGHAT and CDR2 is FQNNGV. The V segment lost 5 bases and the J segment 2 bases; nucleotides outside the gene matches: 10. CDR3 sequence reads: CASSQNRGVYTDTQYF. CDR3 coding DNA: TGTGCCAGCAGCCAAAACCGGGGGGTATACACAGATACGCAGTATTTT.

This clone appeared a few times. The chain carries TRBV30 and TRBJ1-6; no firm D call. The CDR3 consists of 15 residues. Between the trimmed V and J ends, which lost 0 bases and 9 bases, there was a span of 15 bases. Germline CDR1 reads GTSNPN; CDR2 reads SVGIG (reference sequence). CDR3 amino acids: CAWSVQRGVGSPLHF. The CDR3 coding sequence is TGTGCCTGGAGTGTACAACGGGGTGTCGGTTCACCCCTCCACTTT.

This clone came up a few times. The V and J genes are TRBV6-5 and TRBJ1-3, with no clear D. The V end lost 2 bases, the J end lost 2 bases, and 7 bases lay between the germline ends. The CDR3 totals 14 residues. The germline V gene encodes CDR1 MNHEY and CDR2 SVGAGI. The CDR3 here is CASSYQETGNTIYF. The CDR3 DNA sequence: TGTGCCAGCAGTTACCAGGAAACTGGAAACACCATATATTTT.

CDR3 DNA sequence: TGCAGCGTTGGCACTTCGGAAGGGGGCCCTAGCACAGATACGCAGTATTTT. Residues: CSVGTSEGGPSTDTQYF. This chain connects TRBV29-1 to TRBJ2-3; TRBD1 aligns across 7 bases. Germline lookup yields CDR1 SQVTM and CDR2 ANQGSEA. Trimming at V came to 4 bases and at J to 0 bases, leaving 13 bases not matched to a gene. CDR3 length: 17 amino acids.

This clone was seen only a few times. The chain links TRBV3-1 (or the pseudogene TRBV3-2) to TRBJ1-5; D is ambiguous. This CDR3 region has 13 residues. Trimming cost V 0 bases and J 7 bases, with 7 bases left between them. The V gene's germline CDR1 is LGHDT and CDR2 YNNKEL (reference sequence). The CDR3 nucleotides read TGTGCCAGCAGCCAAGATACCAGACAGCCCCAGCATTTT. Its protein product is CASSQDTRQPQHF.

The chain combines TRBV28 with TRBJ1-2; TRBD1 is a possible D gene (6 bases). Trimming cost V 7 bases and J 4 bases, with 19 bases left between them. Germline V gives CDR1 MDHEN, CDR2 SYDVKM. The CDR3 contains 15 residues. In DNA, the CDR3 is TGTGCCAGCAAAGGGCAGGGGTTTAGCGCCTATGGCTACACCTTC. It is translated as CASKGQGFSAYGYTF.

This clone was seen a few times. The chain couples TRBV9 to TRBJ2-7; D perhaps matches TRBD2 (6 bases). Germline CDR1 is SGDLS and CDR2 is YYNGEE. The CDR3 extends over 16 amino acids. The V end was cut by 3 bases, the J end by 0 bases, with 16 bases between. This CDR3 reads CASSAPGLIISYEQYF. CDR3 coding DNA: TGTGCCAGCAGCGCCCCGGGACTCATCATCTCCTACGAGCAGTACTTC.

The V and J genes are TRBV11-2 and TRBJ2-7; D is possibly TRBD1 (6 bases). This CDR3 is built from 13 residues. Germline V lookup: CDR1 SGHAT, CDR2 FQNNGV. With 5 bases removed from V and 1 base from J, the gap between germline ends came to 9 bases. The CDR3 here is CASSRDRSYEQYF. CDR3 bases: TGTGCCAGCAGCCGTGACAGGTCCTACGAGCAGTACTTC.

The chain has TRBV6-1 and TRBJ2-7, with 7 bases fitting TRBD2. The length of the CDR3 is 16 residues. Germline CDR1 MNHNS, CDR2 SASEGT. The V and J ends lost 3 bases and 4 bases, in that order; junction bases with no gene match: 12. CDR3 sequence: CASSDPGTRGSYEQYF. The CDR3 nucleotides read TGTGCCAGCAGTGACCCCGGAACGCGGGGGTCTTACGAGCAGTACTTC.

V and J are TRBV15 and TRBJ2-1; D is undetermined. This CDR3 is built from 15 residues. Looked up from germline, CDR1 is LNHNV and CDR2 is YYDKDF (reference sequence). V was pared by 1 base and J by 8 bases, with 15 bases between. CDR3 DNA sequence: TGTGCCACCAGCAGAGTCATGCTCTCTCGAGATGAGCAGTTCTTC. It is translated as CATSRVMLSRDEQFF.

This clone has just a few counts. This CDR3 reads CASSPQGSYEQYF. The CDR3 DNA reads TGCGCCAGCAGTCCACAGGGGTCCTACGAGCAGTACTTC. This chain joins TRBV4-1 and TRBJ2-7; 7 nucleotides agree with TRBD1. CDR1 is MGHRA and CDR2 is YSYEKL in the germline V gene. V shed 6 bases and J 1 base; nucleotides not matched to a gene: 3. The CDR3 runs to 13 residues.

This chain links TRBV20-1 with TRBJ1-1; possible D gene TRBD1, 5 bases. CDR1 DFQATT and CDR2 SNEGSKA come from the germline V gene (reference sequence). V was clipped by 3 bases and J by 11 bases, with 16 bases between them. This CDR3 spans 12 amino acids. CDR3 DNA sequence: TGCAGTGCTAGTGACGGGACTCTGGGCGCTTTCTTT. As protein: CSASDGTLGAFF.

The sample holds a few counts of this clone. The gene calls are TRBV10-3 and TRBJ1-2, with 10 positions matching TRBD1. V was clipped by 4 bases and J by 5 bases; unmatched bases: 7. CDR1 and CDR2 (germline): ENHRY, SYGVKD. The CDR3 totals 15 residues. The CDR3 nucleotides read TGTGCCATCAGTGTCCAGGACAGGGGGAAGTATGGCTACACCTTC. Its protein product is CAISVQDRGKYGYTF.

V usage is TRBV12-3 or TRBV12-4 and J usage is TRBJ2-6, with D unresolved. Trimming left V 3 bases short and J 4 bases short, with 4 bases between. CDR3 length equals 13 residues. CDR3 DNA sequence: TGTGCCAGCAGTTTGGCCGGGGCCAACGTCCTGACTTTC. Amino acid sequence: CASSLAGANVLTF.

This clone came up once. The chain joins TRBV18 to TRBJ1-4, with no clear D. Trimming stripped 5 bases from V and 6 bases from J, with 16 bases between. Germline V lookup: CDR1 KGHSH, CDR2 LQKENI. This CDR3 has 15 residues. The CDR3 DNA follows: TGTGCCAGCTCATCTATGGTGGTTTATGATGAAAAACTGTTTTTT. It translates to CASSSMVVYDEKLFF.

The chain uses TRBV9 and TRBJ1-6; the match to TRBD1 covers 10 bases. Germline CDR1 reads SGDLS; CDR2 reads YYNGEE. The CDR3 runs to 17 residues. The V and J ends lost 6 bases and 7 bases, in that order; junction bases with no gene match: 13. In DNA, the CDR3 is TGTGCCAGCACCCCCAATATTGGGACAGGGGTAAATTCACCCCTCCACTTT. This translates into CASTPNIGTGVNSPLHF.